The 13 T cell receptor beta chains in this list originate from one sample, sequenced in a study of glioma-infiltrating T cells. Amplification of TCR alpha and beta CDR3 regions from RNA used iRepertoire nested multiplex PCR. TCRdb itself ran the multiplex PCR reads through MiXCR, one entry per CDR3 protein. This table holds 95,000 to 150,000 distinct CDR3 sequences, less than 30% found once. Input material: glioma tissue, nonneoplastic brain tissue, or PBMCs (not recorded which). These receptors all stem from a human donor with low-grade glioma or glioblastoma, undergoing nonglioma brain surgery, or in good health (not recorded which).

In this sample, this clonotype turned up many times. CDR3 amino acids: CASSKDSIPYGYTF. Written as DNA, the CDR3 is TGTGCCAGCAGCAAAGACAGTATCCCCTATGGCTACACCTTC. The V gene is TRBV2, the J gene TRBJ1-2; perhaps TRBD1 as D (5 bases). CDR1 is SNHLY and CDR2 is FYNNEI in the germline V gene. Trimming took off 6 bases at V and 4 bases at J, with 15 bases between the two ends. This CDR3 comprises 14 residues.

This clonotype occurred many times. The chain couples TRBV19 to TRBJ2-1; 12 bases are a match to TRBD2. With 5 bases clipped from V and 5 bases from J, the junction kept 10 bases outside the gene matches. This CDR3 spans 17 amino acids. CDR1 and CDR2 from the germline V gene are LNHDA and SQIVND (reference sequence). CDR3 protein: CASSPHTTSGSDNEQFF. CDR3 DNA: TGTGCCAGTAGTCCCCACACGACTAGCGGGAGCGACAATGAGCAGTTCTTC.

This clonotype came up many times. This chain joins TRBV15 and TRBJ1-5; 7 bases match TRBD1. The CDR3 spans 16 residues. Germline-derived CDR1 and CDR2 are LNHNV and YYDKDF (reference sequence). Losses at the gene ends were 0 bases for V and 4 bases for J; bases not matched to a gene: 6. In nucleotides, the CDR3 is TGTGCCACCAGCAGAGATTCGGGGACAGCAAATCAGCCCCAGCATTTT. Protein sequence: CATSRDSGTANQPQHF.

There are many counts of this clonotype. The chain has TRBV14 and TRBJ1-5, with a weak D call TRBD1 (5 bases). The V gene's germline CDR1 is SGHDN and CDR2 FVKESK. This CDR3 is 15 amino acids long. V lost 1 base to trimming and J lost 6 bases, with 13 bases between them. CDR3 protein: CASSQGQGSGQPQHF. In nucleotides, the CDR3 is TGTGCCAGCAGCCAAGGGCAGGGTAGCGGTCAGCCCCAGCATTTT.

This clonotype was observed a few times. A clone one base away is much larger, so this may be a read error. The V and J genes are TRBV7-2 and TRBJ2-7, with 7 bases lining up with TRBD2. J lost 3 bases, V lost 5 bases, and 7 bases had no gene match. From germline, CDR1 is SGHTA and CDR2 FQGNSA. The CDR3 covers 14 residues. The CDR3 is CASSRWDYLYEQYF. For the CDR3, the DNA is TGTGCCAGCAGCCGCTGGGACTACCTCTACGAGCAGTACTTC. The entire variable domain, with the rest obtained from reference TRBV7-2 and TRBJ2-7, is as follows: GAGVSQSPSNKVTEKGKDVELRCDPISGHTALYWYRQSLGQGLEFLIYFQGNSAPDKSGLPSDRFSAERTGGSVSTLTIQRTQQEDSAVYLCASSRWDYLYEQYFGPGTRLTVT.

On this clonotype: The junction departs from germline at one end; a sequencing error may be responsible. V gene TRBV5-1 combines with J gene TRBJ2-5; 10 nucleotides align to TRBD1. The CDR3 covers 14 residues. CDR1 and CDR2 from the germline V gene are SGHRS and YFSETQ. The CDR3 spells CASSGGQGEETKYF. The CDR3 nucleotides read TGCGCCAGCAGCGGAGGACAGGGGGAAGAGACCAAGTACTTC. The entire variable domain, with the rest obtained from reference TRBV5-1 and TRBJ2-5, is as follows: KAGVTQTPRYLIKTRGQQVTLSCSPISGHRSVSWYQQTPGQGLQFLFEYFSETQRNKGNFPGRFSGRQFSNSRSEMNVSTLELGDSALYLCASSGGQGEETKYFGPGTRLLVL.

Only one count was recorded for this clonotype. This could be a read error, since a much larger clone is one nucleotide away. V usage is TRBV2 and J usage is TRBJ1-4; D might be TRBD1 (5 bases). This CDR3 contains 17 residues. Germline V gene sequence: CDR1 SNHLY, CDR2 FYNNEI. Between the trimmed V and J ends, which lost 4 bases and 7 bases, there was a span of 22 bases. The CDR3 sequence: CASSAGAGLEVSEKLFF. The CDR3 coding sequence is TGTGCCAGCAGTGCCGGGGCAGGGTTAGAAGTTTCTGAAAAACTGTTTTTT.

The rearrangement uses TRBV29-1 and TRBJ2-7, with D perhaps TRBD2 (6 bases). The V end was cut by 4 bases, the J end by 5 bases, with 6 bases between. CDR1 and CDR2 (germline): SQVTM, ANQGSEA. The CDR3 sequence is 10 residues long. The CDR3 nucleotides are TGCAGCGTTGGGGGGGACGAGCAGTACTTC. This gives the protein CSVGGDEQYF.

This chain joins TRBV29-1 and TRBJ2-2; the D gene could be TRBD1 or TRBD2 (5 bases each). The V and J ends lost 7 bases and 0 bases respectively, with 6 bases between them. This CDR3 region has 12 residues. Germline V lookup: CDR1 SQVTM, CDR2 ANQGSEA. CDR3 sequence (DNA): TGCAGCGGGGGGACGAACACCGGGGAGCTGTTTTTT. Translated, it gives CSGGTNTGELFF.

The sample holds many counts of this clonotype. This sequence joins TRBV6-1 and TRBJ2-7, with TRBD1 matching 7 bases. The CDR3 extends over 13 amino acids. Losses at the gene ends were 7 bases for V and 9 bases for J; bases not matched to a gene: 12. Looked up from germline, CDR1 is MNHNS and CDR2 is SASEGT. CDR3 nucleotides: TGTGCCAGCACCCCACAGGACAGGACGGGGCAGTACTTC. Translated: CASTPQDRTGQYF.

This clonotype came up many times. The chain joins TRBV29-1 to TRBJ2-1, with 10 nucleotides matching TRBD1. The germline V gene encodes CDR1 SQVTM and CDR2 ANQGSEA. Unmatched junction bases numbered 7, after V lost 8 bases and J lost 3 bases. The length of the CDR3 is 14 residues. The CDR3: CSSTGTGVYNEQFF. CDR3 coding DNA: TGCAGCTCGACCGGGACAGGGGTCTACAATGAGCAGTTCTTC.

Many counts were recorded for this clonotype. This chain joins TRBV6-2 or TRBV6-3 and TRBJ2-7; no clear D gene. Germline lookup yields CDR1 MNHEY and CDR2 SVGEGT. V shed 0 bases and J shed 0 bases, with 6 bases lying between them. The length of the CDR3 is 14 residues. Here the CDR3 DNA reads TGTGCCAGCAGTTACTCTACGGACTCCTACGAGCAGTACTTC. This codes for CASSYSTDSYEQYF.

The chain joins TRBV12-3 or TRBV12-4 to TRBJ1-2; tentative D call: TRBD1 (5 bases). V dropped 11 bases and J dropped 6 bases, with 16 bases sitting between them. This CDR3 is 12 amino acids long. CDR3: CAVRLQDNGYTF. CDR3 coding DNA: TGTGCCGTTCGGTTGCAGGACAATGGCTACACCTTC.